Described below is a single T cell receptor beta chain sequence and its context. Compared with germline, one end of the junction differs, possibly owing to a read error. The CDR3 consists of 13 residues. Germline V CDR1 and CDR2: SSHAT, FNYEAQ (reference sequence). The sample originates from a study of control samples from healthy donors and cancer patients. The data were produced by immunoSEQ multiplex PCR, yet TCRdb's version contains in-frame clones alone and is incomplete. Counted here are 130,000 or so clones, around 87% occurring once; the ten biggest clones make up over 2.5%. Specimen: blood. The receptor was isolated from a man in his sixties in good health. The V call is TRBV7-7, the J call TRBJ1-3; 7 bases align to TRBD1. The CDR3 sequence: CASSWDSGNTIYF. In DNA, the CDR3 is TGTGCTAGCAGTTGGGACAGTGGAAACACCATATATTTT.